The clone carrying this T cell receptor (beta chain) was recorded at least ten times. The antigen is unknown. The data originate from a study of T-cell reconstitution after alpha-beta-depleted transplantation in children. Whole-study findings and limits: Among T cells one year after transplant, newly produced cells accounted for most counts and diversity. Recipient T cells and thymic progenitors that survived gave rise to the high TCRbeta diversity observed at day 60 in some patients. Reported findings indicate that, about two months after transplant, alpha-beta T cells came from several hundred expanded clones, which were derived from non-depleted graft cells.

Germline V gives CDR1 WSHSY, CDR2 SAAADI. V shed 8 bases and J shed 1 base, with 20 bases lying between them. The CDR3 length is 16 residues. This sample's TCRbeta library carried unique molecular identifier barcodes. TCRdb itself ran the PCR reads through MiXCR, one entry per CDR3 protein. The sample yields 780,000 or so distinct CDR3 sequences, about 16% seen once. This receptor was identified in a male patient under 18 who had a stem cell transplant for acute lymphoblastic leukemia, so the T cells may come from the graft donor. The chain carries TRBV10-2 and TRBJ2-5, with D tentatively TRBD1 or TRBD2 (5 bases each). This material consisted of PBMCs, mostly from graft donor cells, taken 360 days after TCRalphabeta/CD19-depleted stem cell transplant. The CDR3 protein is CASRDLIYPSQETQYF. Written as DNA, the CDR3 is TGCGCCAGCCGGGACCTTATCTACCCTAGCCAAGAGACCCAGTACTTC.